The present TCR beta chain was sequenced within a study of PD-1 blockade in classical Hodgkin lymphoma. Sequencing used immunoSEQ multiplex PCR; TCRdb keeps in-frame clones, though not all of them. Here the sample spans roughly 40,000 clones, around 87% being singletons. This CDR3 is built from 14 residues. CDR1 is SNHLY, CDR2 FYNNEI, per germline. Trimming removed 2 bases from V and 1 base from J, with 9 bases in between. Regarding this clone: No antigen is known for it.

Relapse was seen in all patients after autologous stem cell transplantation, and brentuximab vedotin exposure was variable. Whole-study results and caveats: CD4+ TCR diversity climbed significantly by C4D1, unlike CD8+ TCR diversity. Individuals initiating nivolumab under 1 year after ASCT were excluded. TCR diversity at baseline was reported to be reduced in newly diagnosed patients relative to healthy donors. The origin of the repertoire differences remains undefined, with disease activity or prior therapy as possible causes.

Sequenced material: peripheral blood mononuclear cells (PBMCs), taken at baseline. The rearrangement joins TRBV2 to TRBJ2-7; D unclear. This clonotype was sampled from a human donor with classical Hodgkin lymphoma. CDR3: CASSERTLSYEQYF. The CDR3 DNA sequence: TGTGCCAGCAGTGAACGTACACTATCCTACGAGCAGTACTTC. Variable domain in full (rest from reference TRBV2 and TRBJ2-7): EPEVTQTPSHQVTQMGQEVILRCVPISNHLYFYWYRQILGQKVEFLVSFYNNEISEKSEIFDDQFSVERPDGSNFTLKIRSTKLEDSAMYFCASSERTLSYEQYFGPGTRLTVT.